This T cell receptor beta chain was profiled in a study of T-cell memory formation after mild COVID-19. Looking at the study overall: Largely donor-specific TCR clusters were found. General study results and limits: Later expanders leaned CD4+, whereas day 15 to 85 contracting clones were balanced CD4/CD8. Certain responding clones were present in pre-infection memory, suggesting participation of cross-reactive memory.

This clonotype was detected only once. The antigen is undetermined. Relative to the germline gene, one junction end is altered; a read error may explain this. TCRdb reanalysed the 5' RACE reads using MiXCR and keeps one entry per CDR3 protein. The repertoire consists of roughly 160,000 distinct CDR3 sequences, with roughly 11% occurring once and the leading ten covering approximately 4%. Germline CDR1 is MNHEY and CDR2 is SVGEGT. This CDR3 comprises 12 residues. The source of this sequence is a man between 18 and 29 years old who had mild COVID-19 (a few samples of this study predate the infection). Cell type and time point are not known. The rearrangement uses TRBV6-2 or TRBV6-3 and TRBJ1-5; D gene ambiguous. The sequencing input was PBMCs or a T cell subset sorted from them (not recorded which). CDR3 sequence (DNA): TGTGCCAGCAGTTTGCGTGATAAGCCACAGCATTTT. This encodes CASSLRDKPQHF.